These 29 T cell receptor beta chains came from one sample sequenced in a study of blood T cell repertoires in COVID-19. The assay was immunoSEQ multiplex PCR, and TCRdb's table has in-frame clones only and misses some. The data contain hundreds of thousands of clones, around 86% of them singletons. What was sequenced was peripheral blood. The receptor source for this set is a woman in her twenties or thirties who had recovered from COVID-19.

This rearrangement joins TRBV7-9 to TRBJ1-1; D is ambiguous. The V gene lost 1 base and the J gene lost 3 bases, with 9 bases spanning the gap. The CDR3 is 14 amino acids. Per germline, CDR1 SEHNR and CDR2 FQNEAQ (reference sequence). The CDR3 DNA reads TGTGCCAGCAGCTTAGTCCGACGGGACACTGAAGCTTTCTTT. It encodes CASSLVRRDTEAFF.

Here the CDR3 DNA reads TGTGCCAGCTCATTCTCCTCCGGGACAGGCGGGACCGGGGAGCTGTTTTTT. It yields the protein CASSFSSGTGGTGELFF. This sequence joins TRBV18 and TRBJ2-2; 8 positions agree with TRBD1. Germline assignment: CDR1 KGHSH and CDR2 LQKENI. This CDR3 spans 17 amino acids. The V and J ends lost 5 bases and 5 bases, in that order; junction bases with no gene match: 13.

The chain is built from TRBV7-2 and TRBJ1-4, with no clear D. CDR3 length: 13 amino acids. V lost 1 base and J lost 5, with 5 bases in between. From germline, CDR1 is SGHTA and CDR2 FQGNSA. CDR3 bases: TGTGCCAGCAGCTTAGACGGGAATGAAAAACTGTTTTTT. Its translation: CASSLDGNEKLFF.

The J gene is TRBJ1-2, the V gene TRBV3-1 (or the pseudogene TRBV3-2); D not certain. CDR1 and CDR2 (germline): LGHDT, YNNKEL (reference sequence). The CDR3 totals 12 residues. Trimming pared 1 base from V and 7 bases from J, leaving 7 bases between. The DNA for the CDR3 is TGTGCCAGCAGCCAAGGAGCCCCTGGCTACACCTTC. Translated, it gives CASSQGAPGYTF.

The rearrangement links TRBV29-1 to TRBJ1-2; unclear D gene. The CDR3 length is 14 residues. The ends were cut back, 3 bases at V and 0 bases at J, with 11 bases in the middle. The germline V gene has CDR1 SQVTM and CDR2 ANQGSEA. For the CDR3, the DNA is TGCAGCGTTGAGGGCCCCTTAGCTAACTATGGCTACACCTTC. Its protein is CSVEGPLANYGYTF. The whole variable domain, remainder taken from reference TRBV29-1 and TRBJ1-2, is SAVISQKPSRDICQRGTSLTIQCQVDSQVTMMFWYRQQPGQSLTLIATANQGSEATYESGFVIDKFPISRPNLTFSTLTVSNMSPEDSSIYLCSVEGPLANYGYTFGSGTRLTVV.

V and J are TRBV27 and TRBJ2-7, with no clear D. In germline, CDR1 is MNHEY, CDR2 SMNVEV (reference sequence). Trimming stripped 8 bases from V and 0 bases from J, with 14 bases between. The CDR3 has 14 residues. The CDR3 DNA is TGTGCCAGCTGGTCTCCCGCGGTCTCCTACGAGCAGTACTTC. Protein: CASWSPAVSYEQYF.

The chain joins TRBV27 to TRBJ1-5; D unresolved. This CDR3 has 14 amino acids. V lost 2 bases, J lost 5 bases, and 10 bases lay in between. Germline CDR1 MNHEY, CDR2 SMNVEV (reference sequence). The CDR3 DNA follows: TGTGCCAGCAGTTTAACGGGAAACGATCAGCCCCAGCATTTT. Encoded protein: CASSLTGNDQPQHF.

In this sample, this clone turned up a few times. The chain joins TRBV7-6 to TRBJ2-7; 7 bases are a match to TRBD1. The V segment lost 0 bases and the J segment 2 bases; nucleotides outside the gene matches: 4. The CDR3 totals 15 residues. The V gene's germline CDR1 is SGHVS and CDR2 FNYEAQ. CDR3 bases: TGTGCCAGCAGCTTAGCTTCAGGGGGTCCCTACGAGCAGTACTTC. Residues: CASSLASGGPYEQYF.

The chain couples TRBV3-1 (or the pseudogene TRBV3-2) to TRBJ2-7, with D perhaps TRBD2 (6 bases). V lost 5 bases to trimming and J lost 5 bases, with 16 bases between them. Germline V CDR1 and CDR2: LGHDT, YNNKEL (reference sequence). The CDR3 covers 14 residues. The CDR3 is CASSSGSGSDEQYF. The CDR3 DNA is TGTGCCAGCAGCTCCGGCAGCGGGTCCGACGAGCAGTACTTC.

This rearrangement joins TRBV6-5 to TRBJ2-7, with TRBD2 matching 7 bases. The CDR3 is 15 amino acids. V was clipped by 5 bases and J by 7 bases; unmatched bases: 14. The V gene's germline CDR1 is MNHEY and CDR2 SVGAGI. This CDR3 reads CASSLREVLPWEQYF. In nucleotides, the CDR3 is TGTGCCAGCAGTCTACGGGAGGTCCTGCCGTGGGAGCAGTACTTC.

This chain joins TRBV10-2 and TRBJ2-1; D might be TRBD1 (6 bases). Trimming cost V 7 bases and J 0 bases, with 10 bases left between them. CDR1 and CDR2 (germline): WSHSY, SAAADI. The CDR3 totals 14 residues. CDR3 amino acids: CASTPDSSYNEQFF. Here the CDR3 DNA reads TGCGCCAGCACTCCGGACAGCTCCTACAATGAGCAGTTCTTC.

V gene TRBV5-1 combines with J gene TRBJ2-1; D possibly corresponds to TRBD1 (5 bases). Between the trimmed V and J ends, which lost 0 bases and 5 bases, there was a span of 12 bases. CDR3 size: 15 residues. Germline CDR1 is SGHRS and CDR2 is YFSETQ. Written as DNA, the CDR3 is TGCGCCAGCAGCTTGGGGGGCCCGCCCAACAATGAGCAGTTCTTC. This codes for CASSLGGPPNNEQFF.

The rearrangement links TRBV9 to TRBJ2-1, with D maybe TRBD2 (7 bases). Trimming left V 0 bases short and J 6 bases short, with 13 bases between. This CDR3 is built from 15 residues. CDR1 is SGDLS and CDR2 is YYNGEE in the germline V gene. This chain's CDR3 is CASSVDPGGSNEQFF. The CDR3 region has the DNA TGTGCCAGCAGCGTAGACCCGGGGGGCAGCAATGAGCAGTTCTTC.

The rearrangement joins TRBV12-5 to TRBJ2-7; 7 bases line up with TRBD1. V was clipped by 2 bases and J by 2 bases; unmatched bases: 6. The CDR3 loop spans 15 amino acids. CDR1 LGHNT and CDR2 FRNRAP come from the germline V gene. The CDR3 coding sequence is TGTGCTAGTGGTTTGTCGACAGGGCAAACCTACGAGCAGTACTTC. It yields the protein CASGLSTGQTYEQYF.

The rearrangement links TRBV5-1 to TRBJ2-7; 14 nucleotides match TRBD2. The CDR3 has 14 residues. V gave up 4 bases and J gave up 3 bases; unmatched junction bases: 0. Germline CDR1 is SGHRS and CDR2 is YFSETQ. The CDR3 is CASSGTSGSYEQYF. CDR3 coding DNA: TGCGCCAGCAGCGGGACTAGCGGGAGCTACGAGCAGTACTTC.

The J gene is TRBJ2-7, the V gene TRBV18; D is perhaps TRBD1 (6 bases). Per germline, CDR1 KGHSH and CDR2 LQKENI. This CDR3 spans 15 amino acids. Trimming stripped 6 bases from V and 1 base from J, with 16 bases between. For the CDR3, the DNA is TGTGCCAGCTCTCCAGGACAGCTATTGTCCTACGAGCAGTACTTC. Protein: CASSPGQLLSYEQYF.

V and J are TRBV25-1 and TRBJ2-1; possibly TRBD2 for D (5 bases). Trimming pared 7 bases from V and 2 bases from J, leaving 12 bases between. The germline V gene encodes CDR1 MGHDK and CDR2 SYGVNS. The CDR3 loop spans 14 amino acids. The CDR3 DNA is TGTGCCAGCACCGAAGCGGTTGCCTACAATGAGCAGTTCTTC. Encoded protein: CASTEAVAYNEQFF. Variable domain in full (rest from reference TRBV25-1 and TRBJ2-1): EADIYQTPRYLVIGTGKKITLECSQTMGHDKMYWYQQDPGMELHLIHYSYGVNSTEKGDLSSESTVSRIRTEHFPLTLESARPSHTSQYLCASTEAVAYNEQFFGPGTRLTVL.

This chain links TRBV7-2 with TRBJ2-2, with TRBD1 as a possible D gene (6 bases). CDR3 size: 16 residues. V lost 5 bases and J 7 bases, leaving 20 bases between the germline ends. Germline V gene data show CDR1 as SGHTA and CDR2 as FQGNSA. In DNA form, the CDR3 reads TGTGCCAGCAGCCCCGGCGCCTATCTAGGGGGCGGGGAGCTGTTTTTT. It is translated as CASSPGAYLGGGELFF. Filled out from reference TRBV7-2 and TRBJ2-2, the complete variable domain reads GAGVSQSPSNKVTEKGKDVELRCDPISGHTALYWYRQSLGQGLEFLIYFQGNSAPDKSGLPSDRFSAERTGGSVSTLTIQRTQQEDSAVYLCASSPGAYLGGGELFFGEGSRLTVL.

This chain's CDR3 is CASSPPNAGPLQGAETEAFF. The CDR3 DNA reads TGTGCCAGCAGTCCCCCCAACGCTGGCCCCTTACAGGGGGCGGAAACTGAAGCTTTCTTT. V gene TRBV27 combines with J gene TRBJ1-1; 9 nucleotides line up with TRBD1. V shed 5 bases, J shed 5 bases, and the junction held 24 bases outside the gene matches. This CDR3 has 20 amino acids. Germline V gene lookup returns CDR1 MNHEY and CDR2 SMNVEV (reference sequence).

V and J are TRBV11-2 and TRBJ2-7, with 7 bases lining up with TRBD2. V lost 0 bases to trimming and J lost 3 bases; unmatched junction nucleotides: 11. There are 17 residues in the CDR3. Per the germline V gene, CDR1 is SGHAT and CDR2 is FQNNGV. The DNA for the CDR3 is TGTGCCAGCAGCTTAGATCCATTGGGACTATCAAACTACGAGCAGTACTTC. Protein: CASSLDPLGLSNYEQYF.

V gene TRBV5-8 combines with J gene TRBJ1-3; D may be TRBD1 (5 bases). Germline CDR1 reads SGHTS; CDR2 reads YDEGEE. With 6 bases removed from V and 4 bases from J, the gap between germline ends came to 17 bases. The CDR3 is 15 amino acids. CDR3 amino acids: CASNRAGETGNTIYF. DNA of the CDR3: TGTGCCAGCAACCGGGCGGGGGAGACCGGAAACACCATATATTTT.

V gene TRBV7-9 combines with J gene TRBJ2-7; the match to TRBD2 covers 12 bases. Trimming cost V 6 bases and J 5 bases; bases outside gene matches: 11. CDR3 length: 16 amino acids. Germline CDR1 is SEHNR and CDR2 is FQNEAQ (reference sequence). The CDR3 region has the DNA TGTGCCAGCAGAGAAGGAGGACTAGCGGGACTCCACGAGCAGTACTTC. Protein sequence: CASREGGLAGLHEQYF.

About this clone itself: This sample includes further DNA sequences coding for the same CDR3. The chain is built from TRBV14 and TRBJ1-2; 9 bases line up with TRBD1. This CDR3 has 14 amino acids. Trimming took 2 bases from V and 4 from J; bases not matched to a gene: 2. Germline V gene lookup returns CDR1 SGHDN and CDR2 FVKESK. Written as DNA, the CDR3 is TGTGCCAGCAGCCAAACAGGGGGCTCCTATGGCTACACCTTC. Protein: CASSQTGGSYGYTF.

The chain has TRBV7-8 and TRBJ2-7, with a possible D match to TRBD2 (5 bases). The CDR3 is 14 residues long. Germline loops: CDR1 SGHVS, CDR2 FQNEAQ. V lost 3 bases and J 6 bases, leaving 15 bases between the germline ends. The CDR3 protein is CASSFRLAPFEQYF. For the CDR3, the DNA is TGTGCCAGCAGCTTTAGGCTAGCTCCCTTCGAGCAGTACTTC.

The rearrangement uses TRBV2 and TRBJ1-1, with a tentative D call TRBD1 (6 bases). This CDR3 comprises 14 residues. V shed 7 bases and J shed 0 bases, with 12 bases lying between them. CDR1 SNHLY and CDR2 FYNNEI come from the germline V gene. In DNA form, the CDR3 reads TGTGCCAGCAATTCTGGGGGCATGAACACTGAAGCTTTCTTT. It codes for CASNSGGMNTEAFF.

The V call is TRBV10-3, the J call TRBJ1-3, with D possibly matching TRBD1 (6 bases). V gave up 10 bases and J gave up 0 bases, with 13 bases separating them. This CDR3 region has 14 residues. The germline V gene encodes CDR1 ENHRY and CDR2 SYGVKD. The CDR3 spells CASRDTGSGNTIYF. The CDR3 nucleotides read TGTGCCAGCCGGGACACTGGCTCTGGAAACACCATATATTTT.

The rearrangement links TRBV7-9 to TRBJ1-4, with D possibly matching TRBD1 (6 bases). V gave up 5 bases and J gave up 2 bases, with 12 bases separating them. Germline CDR1 and CDR2: SEHNR and FQNEAQ (reference sequence). This CDR3 contains 15 residues. Here the CDR3 reads CASSIPQGTNEKLFF. CDR3 nucleotide sequence: TGTGCCAGCAGCATCCCCCAGGGGACTAATGAAAAACTGTTTTTT.

The rearrangement uses TRBV12-2 and TRBJ1-3. TRBV12-2 is classified as a pseudogene. The CDR3 runs 14 residues. CDR3 sequence reads: CASRLSSSGNTIYF. CDR3 sequence (DNA): TGTGCAAGTCGCTTATCTTCCTCTGGAAACACCATATATTTT.

This chain joins TRBV6-2 or TRBV6-3 and TRBJ2-1; 9 bases agree with TRBD1. CDR1 MNHEY and CDR2 SVGEGT come from the germline V gene. The CDR3 totals 16 residues. The junction had 6 bases not matched to a gene; V was cut back by 5 bases and J by 1 base. Here the CDR3 DNA reads TGTGCCAGCAGTGGACAGGGACAGGGTTCCTACAATGAGCAGTTCTTC. It codes for CASSGQGQGSYNEQFF.